This paragraph covers one TCR beta chain sequence. Its binding antigen is unknown. TCR beta CDR3 regions were amplified by multiplex PCR using the immunoSEQ assay from an average of roughly 1,100 ng genomic DNA per sample. To correct primer bias, the assay used a complete synthetic TCR repertoire to set an amplification baseline. The amplicons were sequenced using the Illumina platform. The source study handled its data this way. Sequences were error-corrected by clustering with frequency ratios and a modified nearest-neighbor algorithm, then analyzed in the immunoSEQ Analyzer with IMGT gene definitions. TCR richness and evenness were averaged over 20 rarefaction repeats at each rarefaction depth, excluding samples with fewer sequences than the depth. V, D and J gene relative abundances were compared between groups with Wilcoxon rank sum tests, applying FDR correction. Blinded duplicates gave an intraclass correlation of more than 90% for TCR richness and an average of around 76% across 66 gene segments. TCRdb retrieved this table from immuneACCESS and kept in-frame rearrangements only. Not all clones are present; in checked studies, unresolved V genes account for under half, and no reason is known for the remainder. V and J calls and clone size are copied from that table; D and trimming were computed from the DNA. The sample's own table lists under 40,000 clones. 3.5% of the sample is in the top ten clones.

This record comes from a study of T cells in women clearing cervical HPV infection (dated by TCRdb to about 2018). About the study as a whole: The cases were 20 to 25 women with histologically confirmed HPV16-related CIN3 or worse, and 2 of these cases were invasive cancers. Five blinded duplicates per group were added as quality controls, so that 60 or so samples were obtained: around 50 participants and about 10 replicates. In the parent cohort, fewer than 13,000 women aged 18 or older were enrolled in Guanacaste, Costa Rica, during 1993 to 1994 and were followed for six to seven years. Median age was about 35 years in cases versus 38 to 45 in controls, and baseline characteristics did not differ significantly. HLA typing was available for only a few women, so HLA type could not be excluded as a confounder. For cases, a median interval of about 140 days, with an interquartile range of 90 to 200 days, was observed between lesion detection and blood sampling. The 25 controls were women who cleared a single incident HPV16 infection within 12 months without developing precancer or cancer. An exploratory proof-of-principle case-control study, nested within the Guanacaste HPV Natural History Study in Costa Rica, was conducted to compare TCR repertoires across cervical HPV16 outcomes. Cases were matched to controls by age within five years and by the year the sample was collected. Case blood was taken at the visit when the lesion was first identified, whereas control blood was taken when infection was no longer detected.

General findings and caveats noted by the study authors: Because the number of T cells per sample was unknown, the richness differences could reflect varying T-cell content rather than repertoire biology. Whether associations preceded infection or resulted from infection could not be shown with the cross-sectional design, and effector/memory subsets and HPV-specific T cells were not isolated. Significantly higher TCR repertoire richness was observed in CIN3+ cases than in controls across sequencing depths, whereas no difference in evenness was found. Random forest classifiers that combined richness and V gene abundances separated cases from controls with an estimated AUC of approximately 0.79.

Every participant had a single incident cervical HPV16 infection, and prevalent HPV16 infections were excluded. Cervical HPV DNA was detected with MY09/MY11 PCR, and genotyping was done by dot-blot hybridization. Approximately 15 mL of heparinized blood was centrifuged, after which the buffy coat was aliquoted, frozen at -30 degrees C, and then stored at -80 degrees C. QIAGEN kits were used to extract genomic DNA from the buffy coat specimens. This sequence originates from a woman aged 18 to 75 with a cervical HPV16 infection that either progressed to CIN3+ or cleared (not recorded which). Sequenced material: blood buffy coat.

The CDR3 corresponds to CASSHTAGNEQYF. The sequenced part of the CDR3 DNA is TGCGCCAGCAGCCACACAGCGGGAAACGAG. This receptor chain uses TRBV4-1 and TRBJ2-7; the central 7 bases match TRBD2. Read coverage stops 3 residues before the CDR3 terminus; the germline J gene supplies the remainder. From the germline V gene, CDR1 is MGHRA and CDR2 is YSYEKL. The germline V end is reduced by 3 bases and the J end by 5 bases; junction bases left unmatched: 4. From the cysteine through the phenylalanine, the CDR3 covers 13 amino acids. Of the CDR3's DNA, 30 bases were read; they are in frame from base 1.